Listed here are 4 T cell receptor beta chains from one sample, sequenced in a study of siplizumab effects on memory and regulatory T cells. TCRdb's table, derived via immunoSEQ multiplex PCR, lists solely in-frame clones and lacks some. Of 50,000 or so clones listed, 93% are singletons. The sequenced material came from CD8+ T cells sorted from blood. Receptors were obtained from a human donor in good health.

Note on this clone: The junction differs from germline at one of its ends, possibly a read error. The V gene is TRBV7-7, the J gene TRBJ2-7; D is ambiguous. The CDR3 is 14 amino acids. Germline V lookup: CDR1 SSHAT, CDR2 FNYEAQ (reference sequence). The CDR3 region has the DNA TGTGCTAGCAGCTCGACGGCAGATTCCTACGAGCAGTACTTC. Its translation is CASSSTADSYEQYF.

The J gene is TRBJ2-2, the V gene TRBV27; 10 nucleotides agree with TRBD2. J gave up 0 bases and V 1 base, and 8 bases lay outside the gene matches. The CDR3 runs 19 residues. The germline V gene has CDR1 MNHEY and CDR2 SMNVEV (reference sequence). Here the CDR3 reads CASSLYSGAGGANTGELFF. The DNA of the CDR3 is TGTGCCAGCAGTTTATATTCCGGAGCGGGAGGGGCGAACACCGGGGAGCTGTTTTTT.

The V gene is TRBV2, the J gene TRBJ2-5; D gene ambiguous. Trimming took off 6 bases at V and 5 bases at J, with 19 bases between the two ends. Germline V CDR1 and CDR2: SNHLY, FYNNEI. This CDR3 has 15 residues. CDR3 in DNA: TGTGCCAGCAGGACCCCGGACCTCCCTGGCGAGACCCAGTACTTC. Residues: CASRTPDLPGETQYF.

This chain joins TRBV7-2 and TRBJ2-3; D remains ambiguous. The CDR3 runs to 15 residues. The V and J ends lost 1 base and 0 bases respectively, with 8 bases between them. Germline V CDR1 and CDR2: SGHTA, FQGNSA. CDR3 protein: CASSLEVASTDTQYF. As DNA, the CDR3 is TGTGCCAGCAGCTTAGAGGTTGCTAGCACAGATACGCAGTATTTT. Full variable domain (outside the CDR3, taken from reference TRBV7-2 and TRBJ2-3): GAGVSQSPSNKVTEKGKDVELRCDPISGHTALYWYRQSLGQGLEFLIYFQGNSAPDKSGLPSDRFSAERTGGSVSTLTIQRTQQEDSAVYLCASSLEVASTDTQYFGPGTRLTVL.